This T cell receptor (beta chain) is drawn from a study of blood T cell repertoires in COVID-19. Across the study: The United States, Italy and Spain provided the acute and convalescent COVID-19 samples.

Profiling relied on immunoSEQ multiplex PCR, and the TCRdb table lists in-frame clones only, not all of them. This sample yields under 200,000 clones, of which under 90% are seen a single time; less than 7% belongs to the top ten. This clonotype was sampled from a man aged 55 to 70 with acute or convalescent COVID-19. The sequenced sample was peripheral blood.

The CDR3: CASSPFQRGGRLGETQYF. CDR3 sequence (DNA): TGTGCCAGCTCACCATTCCAGCGGGGGGGCCGGCTGGGAGAGACCCAGTACTTC. V is TRBV18 and J is TRBJ2-5; 10 positions agree with TRBD2. The CDR3 has 18 amino acids. V shed 2 bases and J 4 bases; nucleotides not matched to a gene: 13. Germline V gives CDR1 KGHSH, CDR2 LQKENI. The full variable domain, in which reference TRBV18 and TRBJ2-5 provide the parts outside the CDR3, is NAGVMQNPRHLVRRRGQEARLRCSPMKGHSHVYWYRQLPEEGLKFMVYLQKENIIDESGMPKERFSAEFPKEGPSILRIQQVVRGDSAAYFCASSPFQRGGRLGETQYFGPGTRLLVL.